One and the same sample provided the 15 T cell receptor beta chains below, sequenced in a study of blood T cell repertoires in COVID-19 (dated by TCRdb to the early 2020s). Receptor libraries were prepared by the immunoSEQ multiplex PCR assay. TCRdb retrieved this table from immuneACCESS and kept in-frame rearrangements only. Not all clones are present; in checked studies, unresolved V genes account for under half, and no reason is known for the remainder. Present in this sample are approximately 190,000 clones, 70% to 90% of which were seen just once. Around a fifth of the sample comes from the top ten. Sequenced material: peripheral blood. The source is a man aged 55 to 70 with active or convalescent COVID-19.

The chain joins TRBV3-1 (or the pseudogene TRBV3-2) to TRBJ2-1, with D possibly matching TRBD1 (6 bases). The CDR3 sequence is 17 residues long. The germline V gene has CDR1 LGHDT and CDR2 YNNKEL (reference sequence). Trimming cost V 0 bases and J 0 bases, with 12 bases left between them. DNA for the CDR3: TGTGCCAGCAGCCAAGAGGCAGGGGCGAGCTCCTACAATGAGCAGTTCTTC. It translates to CASSQEAGASSYNEQFF.

V usage is TRBV5-1 and J usage is TRBJ2-3; 12 nucleotides agree with TRBD2. V lost 0 bases and J lost 3; bases outside the gene matches: 5. CDR1 and CDR2 (germline): SGHRS, YFSETQ. This CDR3 is built from 17 residues. DNA for the CDR3: TGCGCCAGCAGCTTGGGGCTAGCGGGGGGGCCAACAGATACGCAGTATTTT. The encoded protein is CASSLGLAGGPTDTQYF.

V and J are TRBV18 and TRBJ2-7; 8 nucleotides align to TRBD1. V dropped 4 bases and J dropped 0; count of bases not matched to a gene: 5. The CDR3 contains 15 residues. The germline V gene encodes CDR1 KGHSH and CDR2 LQKENI. The CDR3 sequence is CASSLGGQDSYEQYF. The CDR3 DNA reads as TGTGCCAGCTCACTGGGGGGACAGGACTCCTACGAGCAGTACTTC.

The chain couples TRBV3-1 (or the pseudogene TRBV3-2) to TRBJ1-4; TRBD1 matches 9 bases. The junction had 9 bases not matched to a gene; V was cut back by 4 bases and J by 6 bases. The germline CDR1 and CDR2 sequences are LGHDT and YNNKEL (reference sequence). The CDR3 consists of 16 residues. The CDR3 is CASSPQDRGRYEKLFF. The CDR3 nucleotides read TGTGCCAGCAGCCCACAGGACAGGGGTAGATATGAAAAACTGTTTTTT.

V gene TRBV2 combines with J gene TRBJ1-1; 7 positions match TRBD1. The CDR3 contains 13 residues. Trimming at V came to 7 bases and at J to 2 bases, leaving 4 bases not matched to a gene. Germline CDR1 reads SNHLY; CDR2 reads FYNNEI. The CDR3 loop is CASKGQPNTEAFF. The CDR3, as DNA: TGTGCCAGCAAGGGACAGCCCAACACTGAAGCTTTCTTT. Full variable domain (remainder filled in from reference TRBV2 and TRBJ1-1): EPEVTQTPSHQVTQMGQEVILRCVPISNHLYFYWYRQILGQKVEFLVSFYNNEISEKSEIFDDQFSVERPDGSNFTLKIRSTKLEDSAMYFCASKGQPNTEAFFGQGTRLTVV.

The chain joins TRBV18 to TRBJ1-2; no definite D call. V was cut by 3 bases and J by 5 bases, with 16 bases left in between. The germline gives CDR1 KGHSH, CDR2 LQKENI. This CDR3 is built from 15 residues. This CDR3 reads CASSPTSGILYGYTF. Here the CDR3 DNA reads TGTGCCAGCTCACCCACCTCCGGGATTCTTTATGGCTACACCTTC.

The chain is built from TRBV29-1 and TRBJ2-1, with TRBD2 matching over 8 bases. The CDR3 extends over 14 amino acids. The V gene end was trimmed by 7 bases and the J gene end by 0 bases; junction bases not matched to a gene: 5. CDR1 SQVTM and CDR2 ANQGSEA come from the germline V gene. The CDR3: CSAERGFSYNEQFF. The DNA for the CDR3 is TGCAGCGCGGAGCGGGGGTTCTCCTACAATGAGCAGTTCTTC.

The chain recombines TRBV7-3 with TRBJ2-3; D not certain. This CDR3 is 13 amino acids long. Germline V gene data show CDR1 as SGHTA and CDR2 as FQGTGA. Trimming removed 6 bases from V and 0 bases from J, with 7 bases in between. The CDR3 DNA follows: TGTGCCAGCAGGGAGTCTAGCACAGATACGCAGTATTTT. Translated, it gives CASRESSTDTQYF.

CDR3 sequence (DNA): TGTGCCAGCAGCTCTCTATCCGACCCGGGGGAAAAACTGTTTTTT. Its protein product is CASSSLSDPGEKLFF. The chain links TRBV3-1 (or the pseudogene TRBV3-2) to TRBJ1-4, with no clear D. Looked up from germline, CDR1 is LGHDT and CDR2 is YNNKEL (reference sequence). The CDR3 runs 15 residues. V was clipped by 5 bases and J by 8 bases, with 18 bases between them.

The chain employs TRBV19 and TRBJ1-2; 9 positions agree with TRBD1. The CDR3 runs 15 residues. V gave up 6 bases and J gave up 1 base; unmatched junction bases: 6. Germline loops: CDR1 LNHDA, CDR2 SQIVND (reference sequence). This CDR3 is CASRKGQGINYGYTF. The CDR3 DNA is TGTGCCAGTAGAAAAGGACAGGGGATTAACTATGGCTACACCTTC.

The sample holds many counts of this clone. The chain uses TRBV6-1 and TRBJ2-1; TRBD2 matches at 12 bases. Germline V CDR1 and CDR2: MNHNS, SASEGT. The CDR3 is 15 amino acids. Trimming at V came to 2 bases and at J to 4 bases, leaving 0 bases not matched to a gene. The CDR3 here is CASSETSGGYNEQFF. The DNA of the CDR3 is TGTGCCAGCAGTGAAACTAGCGGGGGGTACAATGAGCAGTTCTTC.

The genes are TRBV11-2 and TRBJ2-2; 14 nucleotides line up with TRBD2. The germline gives CDR1 SGHAT, CDR2 FQNNGV. This CDR3 contains 16 residues. The V and J ends lost 5 bases and 8 bases, in that order; junction bases with no gene match: 7. This CDR3 reads CASSLRLAGGPGELFF. CDR3 sequence (DNA): TGTGCCAGCAGCCTAAGACTAGCGGGGGGGCCGGGGGAGCTGTTTTTT.

For this clone: This CDR3 is also generated by other DNA sequences in the sample. The V call is TRBV7-9, the J call TRBJ1-2; D might be TRBD1 (6 bases). The CDR3 loop spans 12 amino acids. The V end lost 4 bases, the J end lost 5 bases, and 8 bases lay between the germline ends. Per the germline V gene, CDR1 is SEHNR and CDR2 is FQNEAQ (reference sequence). CDR3 residues: CASSSQGYGYTF. CDR3 sequence (DNA): TGTGCCAGCAGCTCACAGGGATATGGCTACACCTTC.

V is TRBV5-1 and J is TRBJ1-6, with 9 bases aligning to TRBD1. Germline V CDR1 and CDR2: SGHRS, YFSETQ. The CDR3 extends over 14 amino acids. The V and J ends lost 5 bases and 6 bases, in that order; junction bases with no gene match: 3. The CDR3, as DNA: TGCGCCAGCAGATCGACAGGGGGTAATTCACCCCTCCACTTT. Amino acid sequence: CASRSTGGNSPLHF.

This clone has just one count. This chain links TRBV27 with TRBJ1-4, with D possibly TRBD1 on 5 matching bases. The CDR3 sequence is 13 residues long. Per the germline V gene, CDR1 is MNHEY and CDR2 is SMNVEV (reference sequence). Trimming cost V 7 bases and J 7 bases, with 13 bases left between them. The CDR3 nucleotides read TGTGCCAGCACCGCGTTGGGGGGTGAAAAACTGTTTTTT. It codes for CASTALGGEKLFF.